This T cell receptor beta chain was captured by sequencing in a study of blood T cell repertoires in COVID-19. The table came from immunoSEQ multiplex PCR; TCRdb's copy has only in-frame clones and leaves some out. The sample lists roughly 200,000 clones; over 75% were seen once. Trimming removed 7 bases from V and 5 bases from J; junction bases left unmatched: 8. The length of the CDR3 is 15 residues. The V gene's germline CDR1 is SGHNT and CDR2 YYREEE (reference sequence). The specimen sequenced was PBMCs or T cells enriched from blood (not recorded which). The receptor was isolated from a middle-aged man who had recovered from COVID-19. This chain links TRBV5-4 with TRBJ2-3; the match to TRBD2 covers 12 bases. The CDR3 protein is CASFASGGAIDTQYF. The CDR3 DNA follows: TGTGCCAGCTTCGCTAGCGGGGGGGCCATAGATACGCAGTATTTT.